Following are 4 T cell receptor beta chains from one sample sequenced in a study of shared clonotypes between healthy human individuals. The repertoire was sequenced with immunoSEQ multiplex PCR; TCRdb's copy has only in-frame clones and lacks some. Here the sample spans about 610,000 clones, 96% being singletons. Naive CD8 cells, CD45RO-negative and positively selected for CCR7, excluded terminally differentiated effector memory CD45RA+ cells. The sequencing sample was made of naive CD8+ T cells sorted from blood. The source is a woman aged 25-40 years in good health.

The chain carries TRBV2 and TRBJ2-7; weak D call: TRBD1 (5 bases). Per germline, CDR1 SNHLY and CDR2 FYNNEI. The length of the CDR3 is 13 residues. V lost 3 bases and J 1 base, leaving 7 bases between the germline ends. CDR3 sequence: CASSETASYEQYF. The CDR3 nucleotides read TGTGCCAGCAGTGAGACAGCGTCCTACGAGCAGTACTTC.

The J gene is TRBJ2-5, the V gene TRBV27; 14 bases agree with TRBD2. The J call may be incorrect, as the DNA end agrees better with TRBJ2-7. Germline assignment: CDR1 MNHEY and CDR2 SMNVEV (reference sequence). The CDR3 length is 16 residues. This chain's CDR3 is CASSPGTSGSRGEQYF. The CDR3, as DNA: TGTGCCAGCAGTCCGGGGACTAGCGGGAGTAGGGGCGAGCAGTACTTC.

V is TRBV7-9 and J is TRBJ2-5; no clear D. Trimming shortened V by 5 bases and J by 5 bases, and 15 bases separated the two germline ends. The CDR3 totals 14 residues. The germline CDR1 and CDR2 sequences are SEHNR and FQNEAQ (reference sequence). The CDR3 is CASSPESPSETQYF. The CDR3 DNA follows: TGTGCCAGCAGCCCGGAATCCCCCAGTGAGACCCAGTACTTC.

J is TRBJ2-5 and V is TRBV13; TRBD2 matches 9 bases. This CDR3 has 17 amino acids. J lost 2 bases, V lost 5 bases, and 12 bases had no gene match. Germline V lookup: CDR1 PRHDT, CDR2 FYEKMQ (reference sequence). CDR3 bases: TGTGCCAGCAGCCACCTGGTAGTAGCGGGAGTTCAAGAGACCCAGTACTTC. Translated: CASSHLVVAGVQETQYF. The full variable domain, in which reference TRBV13 and TRBJ2-5 provide the parts outside the CDR3, is AAGVIQSPRHLIKEKRETATLKCYPIPRHDTVYWYQQGPGQDPQFLISFYEKMQSDKGSIPDRFSAQQFSDYHSELNMSSLELGDSALYFCASSHLVVAGVQETQYFGPGTRLLVL.